Here is one TCR beta chain with its context. At one end the junction does not follow the germline gene, possibly because of a read error. Between roughly 20 and 30 mg of unsorted bulk tissue served as the source from which RNA and DNA were co-extracted. Patients' primary liver carcinoma was surgically resected. Per the germline V gene, CDR1 is GTSNPN and CDR2 is SVGIG (reference sequence). This CDR3 region has 16 residues. This sample was included in a study of tumor-infiltrating lymphocytes in primary liver carcinoma. The template, around 520 ng total RNA, yielded TCR beta cDNA made with a constant-region primer. What produced the TCR beta libraries was three nested multiplex PCR rounds using slightly modified ARM-PCR. For around 9 cycles apiece, the opening two PCR rounds ran with TRBV1-TRBV30 forward primers and a C-beta reverse primer. TCRdb analysed the multiplex PCR reads with MiXCR anew, one entry per CDR3 protein. The sample yields about 35,000 distinct CDR3 sequences, 74% seen once.

This sequence was found in a man aged 40-55 years with primary liver carcinoma and hepatitis B virus infection. The source material was liver tumor tissue from sampling region 4. Subset noted: tumor region T4, right-lateral pole. This rearrangement joins TRBV30 to TRBJ2-1; perhaps TRBD2 as D (6 bases). CDR3 sequence reads: CAWTRLGGRAYNEQFF. The CDR3, as DNA: TGTGCATGGACTCGACTAGGAGGTAGGGCCTACAATGAGCAGTTCTTC.